The 11 T cell receptor beta chains in this list originate from one sample, sequenced in a study of blood T cell repertoires in COVID-19. TCRdb keeps only in-frame clones here, not all; method: immunoSEQ multiplex PCR. The data hold 96,000 or so clones, with 85% to 90% observed a single time. Sequencing used peripheral blood. The receptors shown here come from a human donor with COVID-19, enrolled during active disease. The donor label of this sample is uncertain.

This sequence joins TRBV5-4 and TRBJ1-1; TRBD1 aligns across 8 bases. The CDR3 is 17 amino acids. After removal of 4 bases from V and 4 bases from J, the junction contained 15 bases not matched to a gene. Looked up from germline, CDR1 is SGHNT and CDR2 is YYREEE (reference sequence). The DNA of the CDR3 is TGTGCCAGCAGCCATGGACAGGGCGGCACTCCGACCACTGAAGCTTTCTTT. Translation gives CASSHGQGGTPTTEAFF. The whole variable domain, filled in from reference TRBV5-4 and TRBJ1-1, reads ETGVTQSPTHLIKTRGQQVTLRCSSQSGHNTVSWYQQALGQGPQFIFQYYREEENGRGNFPPRFSGLQFPNYSSELNVNALELDDSALYLCASSHGQGGTPTTEAFFGQGTRLTVV.

The gene calls are TRBV28 and TRBJ1-2, with 9 bases that match TRBD1. Unmatched junction bases numbered 9, after V lost 2 bases and J lost 8 bases. The germline V gene encodes CDR1 MDHEN and CDR2 SYDVKM. This CDR3 contains 15 residues. CDR3 DNA: TGTGCCAGCAGTTTACCTACAGGGGGCGCCTGGGGCTACACCTTC. As protein: CASSLPTGGAWGYTF.

The chain has TRBV10-1 and TRBJ2-3; 12 bases agree with TRBD2. The CDR3 has 18 residues. The germline CDR1 and CDR2 sequences are WNHNN and SYGVQD (reference sequence). V lost 8 bases, J lost 6 bases, and 18 bases stayed unmatched. In nucleotides, the CDR3 is TGCGCCAGCGGACCAGCTACCGGACAGGGGACTAGCGGGGATACGCAGTATTTT. The encoded protein is CASGPATGQGTSGDTQYF.

This clone was observed a single time. In DNA form, the CDR3 reads TGCGCCAGCAGCTTCTACGCGGGACAGGGCTACAATGAGCAGTTCTTC. Translated: CASSFYAGQGYNEQFF. This chain connects TRBV5-1 to TRBJ2-1, with TRBD1 matching over 9 bases. This CDR3 comprises 16 residues. After removal of 2 bases from V and 3 bases from J, the junction contained 6 bases not matched to a gene. The V gene's germline CDR1 is SGHRS and CDR2 YFSETQ.

This clone was observed a single time. This chain uses TRBV24-1 with TRBJ2-1; 7 nucleotides line up with TRBD1. The CDR3 spans 15 residues. Looked up from germline, CDR1 is KGHDR and CDR2 is SFDVKD. After removal of 9 bases from V and 5 bases from J, the junction contained 12 bases not matched to a gene. The CDR3 coding sequence is TGTGCCACCGCAGGGGGATCAGAAACAAACAATGAGCAGTTCTTC. Its translation: CATAGGSETNNEQFF.

This chain links TRBV27 with TRBJ2-3, with D tentatively TRBD2 (5 bases). The CDR3 sequence is 15 residues long. V was cut by 5 bases and J by 3 bases, with 15 bases left in between. Germline V gene lookup returns CDR1 MNHEY and CDR2 SMNVEV (reference sequence). CDR3 bases: TGTGCCAGCAGTCCGGACTTATATGGGACAGATACGCAGTATTTT. This translates into CASSPDLYGTDTQYF.

The V gene is TRBV9, the J gene TRBJ2-7, with D hard to call. In germline, CDR1 is SGDLS, CDR2 YYNGEE. The germline V and J ends were trimmed by 4 bases and 2 bases, with 19 bases remaining between them. The CDR3 has 16 residues. As DNA, the CDR3 is TGTGCCAGCAGCTCTACTCATTCTGGCGGAACCTACGAGCAGTACTTC. The encoded protein is CASSSTHSGGTYEQYF.

The CDR3 protein is CASSEYGGNTEAFF. In nucleotides, the CDR3 is TGTGCCAGCAGTGAATATGGCGGTAACACTGAAGCTTTCTTT. The chain carries TRBV6-1 and TRBJ1-1, with unresolved D. This CDR3 has 14 amino acids. V lost 2 bases, J lost 2 bases, and 9 bases lay in between. CDR1 MNHNS and CDR2 SASEGT come from the germline V gene.

The CDR3 reads CASSRDSSGANVLTF. The DNA for the CDR3 is TGTGCCAGCAGCAGAGACAGCTCTGGGGCCAACGTCCTGACTTTC. The rearrangement uses TRBV7-3 and TRBJ2-6; D may be TRBD1 (5 bases). Trimming stripped 5 bases from V and 0 bases from J, with 8 bases between. CDR3 length equals 15 residues. Germline V gene sequence: CDR1 SGHTA, CDR2 FQGTGA.

This rearrangement joins TRBV12-3 or TRBV12-4 to TRBJ1-2; perhaps TRBD1 as D (5 bases). The CDR3 has 12 residues. With 6 bases removed from V and 3 bases from J, the gap between germline ends came to 8 bases. Here the CDR3 reads CASSPRDYGYTF. The DNA for the CDR3 is TGTGCCAGCAGCCCCAGGGACTATGGCTACACCTTC.

V usage is TRBV29-1 and J usage is TRBJ2-1, with 11 bases that match TRBD2. V was clipped by 4 bases and J by 3 bases; unmatched bases: 8. The CDR3 sequence is 16 residues long. Per germline, CDR1 SQVTM and CDR2 ANQGSEA. CDR3 nucleotides: TGCAGCGTTGGTGGACTAGCGGGCGGGGACTACAATGAGCAGTTCTTC. Its protein product is CSVGGLAGGDYNEQFF.